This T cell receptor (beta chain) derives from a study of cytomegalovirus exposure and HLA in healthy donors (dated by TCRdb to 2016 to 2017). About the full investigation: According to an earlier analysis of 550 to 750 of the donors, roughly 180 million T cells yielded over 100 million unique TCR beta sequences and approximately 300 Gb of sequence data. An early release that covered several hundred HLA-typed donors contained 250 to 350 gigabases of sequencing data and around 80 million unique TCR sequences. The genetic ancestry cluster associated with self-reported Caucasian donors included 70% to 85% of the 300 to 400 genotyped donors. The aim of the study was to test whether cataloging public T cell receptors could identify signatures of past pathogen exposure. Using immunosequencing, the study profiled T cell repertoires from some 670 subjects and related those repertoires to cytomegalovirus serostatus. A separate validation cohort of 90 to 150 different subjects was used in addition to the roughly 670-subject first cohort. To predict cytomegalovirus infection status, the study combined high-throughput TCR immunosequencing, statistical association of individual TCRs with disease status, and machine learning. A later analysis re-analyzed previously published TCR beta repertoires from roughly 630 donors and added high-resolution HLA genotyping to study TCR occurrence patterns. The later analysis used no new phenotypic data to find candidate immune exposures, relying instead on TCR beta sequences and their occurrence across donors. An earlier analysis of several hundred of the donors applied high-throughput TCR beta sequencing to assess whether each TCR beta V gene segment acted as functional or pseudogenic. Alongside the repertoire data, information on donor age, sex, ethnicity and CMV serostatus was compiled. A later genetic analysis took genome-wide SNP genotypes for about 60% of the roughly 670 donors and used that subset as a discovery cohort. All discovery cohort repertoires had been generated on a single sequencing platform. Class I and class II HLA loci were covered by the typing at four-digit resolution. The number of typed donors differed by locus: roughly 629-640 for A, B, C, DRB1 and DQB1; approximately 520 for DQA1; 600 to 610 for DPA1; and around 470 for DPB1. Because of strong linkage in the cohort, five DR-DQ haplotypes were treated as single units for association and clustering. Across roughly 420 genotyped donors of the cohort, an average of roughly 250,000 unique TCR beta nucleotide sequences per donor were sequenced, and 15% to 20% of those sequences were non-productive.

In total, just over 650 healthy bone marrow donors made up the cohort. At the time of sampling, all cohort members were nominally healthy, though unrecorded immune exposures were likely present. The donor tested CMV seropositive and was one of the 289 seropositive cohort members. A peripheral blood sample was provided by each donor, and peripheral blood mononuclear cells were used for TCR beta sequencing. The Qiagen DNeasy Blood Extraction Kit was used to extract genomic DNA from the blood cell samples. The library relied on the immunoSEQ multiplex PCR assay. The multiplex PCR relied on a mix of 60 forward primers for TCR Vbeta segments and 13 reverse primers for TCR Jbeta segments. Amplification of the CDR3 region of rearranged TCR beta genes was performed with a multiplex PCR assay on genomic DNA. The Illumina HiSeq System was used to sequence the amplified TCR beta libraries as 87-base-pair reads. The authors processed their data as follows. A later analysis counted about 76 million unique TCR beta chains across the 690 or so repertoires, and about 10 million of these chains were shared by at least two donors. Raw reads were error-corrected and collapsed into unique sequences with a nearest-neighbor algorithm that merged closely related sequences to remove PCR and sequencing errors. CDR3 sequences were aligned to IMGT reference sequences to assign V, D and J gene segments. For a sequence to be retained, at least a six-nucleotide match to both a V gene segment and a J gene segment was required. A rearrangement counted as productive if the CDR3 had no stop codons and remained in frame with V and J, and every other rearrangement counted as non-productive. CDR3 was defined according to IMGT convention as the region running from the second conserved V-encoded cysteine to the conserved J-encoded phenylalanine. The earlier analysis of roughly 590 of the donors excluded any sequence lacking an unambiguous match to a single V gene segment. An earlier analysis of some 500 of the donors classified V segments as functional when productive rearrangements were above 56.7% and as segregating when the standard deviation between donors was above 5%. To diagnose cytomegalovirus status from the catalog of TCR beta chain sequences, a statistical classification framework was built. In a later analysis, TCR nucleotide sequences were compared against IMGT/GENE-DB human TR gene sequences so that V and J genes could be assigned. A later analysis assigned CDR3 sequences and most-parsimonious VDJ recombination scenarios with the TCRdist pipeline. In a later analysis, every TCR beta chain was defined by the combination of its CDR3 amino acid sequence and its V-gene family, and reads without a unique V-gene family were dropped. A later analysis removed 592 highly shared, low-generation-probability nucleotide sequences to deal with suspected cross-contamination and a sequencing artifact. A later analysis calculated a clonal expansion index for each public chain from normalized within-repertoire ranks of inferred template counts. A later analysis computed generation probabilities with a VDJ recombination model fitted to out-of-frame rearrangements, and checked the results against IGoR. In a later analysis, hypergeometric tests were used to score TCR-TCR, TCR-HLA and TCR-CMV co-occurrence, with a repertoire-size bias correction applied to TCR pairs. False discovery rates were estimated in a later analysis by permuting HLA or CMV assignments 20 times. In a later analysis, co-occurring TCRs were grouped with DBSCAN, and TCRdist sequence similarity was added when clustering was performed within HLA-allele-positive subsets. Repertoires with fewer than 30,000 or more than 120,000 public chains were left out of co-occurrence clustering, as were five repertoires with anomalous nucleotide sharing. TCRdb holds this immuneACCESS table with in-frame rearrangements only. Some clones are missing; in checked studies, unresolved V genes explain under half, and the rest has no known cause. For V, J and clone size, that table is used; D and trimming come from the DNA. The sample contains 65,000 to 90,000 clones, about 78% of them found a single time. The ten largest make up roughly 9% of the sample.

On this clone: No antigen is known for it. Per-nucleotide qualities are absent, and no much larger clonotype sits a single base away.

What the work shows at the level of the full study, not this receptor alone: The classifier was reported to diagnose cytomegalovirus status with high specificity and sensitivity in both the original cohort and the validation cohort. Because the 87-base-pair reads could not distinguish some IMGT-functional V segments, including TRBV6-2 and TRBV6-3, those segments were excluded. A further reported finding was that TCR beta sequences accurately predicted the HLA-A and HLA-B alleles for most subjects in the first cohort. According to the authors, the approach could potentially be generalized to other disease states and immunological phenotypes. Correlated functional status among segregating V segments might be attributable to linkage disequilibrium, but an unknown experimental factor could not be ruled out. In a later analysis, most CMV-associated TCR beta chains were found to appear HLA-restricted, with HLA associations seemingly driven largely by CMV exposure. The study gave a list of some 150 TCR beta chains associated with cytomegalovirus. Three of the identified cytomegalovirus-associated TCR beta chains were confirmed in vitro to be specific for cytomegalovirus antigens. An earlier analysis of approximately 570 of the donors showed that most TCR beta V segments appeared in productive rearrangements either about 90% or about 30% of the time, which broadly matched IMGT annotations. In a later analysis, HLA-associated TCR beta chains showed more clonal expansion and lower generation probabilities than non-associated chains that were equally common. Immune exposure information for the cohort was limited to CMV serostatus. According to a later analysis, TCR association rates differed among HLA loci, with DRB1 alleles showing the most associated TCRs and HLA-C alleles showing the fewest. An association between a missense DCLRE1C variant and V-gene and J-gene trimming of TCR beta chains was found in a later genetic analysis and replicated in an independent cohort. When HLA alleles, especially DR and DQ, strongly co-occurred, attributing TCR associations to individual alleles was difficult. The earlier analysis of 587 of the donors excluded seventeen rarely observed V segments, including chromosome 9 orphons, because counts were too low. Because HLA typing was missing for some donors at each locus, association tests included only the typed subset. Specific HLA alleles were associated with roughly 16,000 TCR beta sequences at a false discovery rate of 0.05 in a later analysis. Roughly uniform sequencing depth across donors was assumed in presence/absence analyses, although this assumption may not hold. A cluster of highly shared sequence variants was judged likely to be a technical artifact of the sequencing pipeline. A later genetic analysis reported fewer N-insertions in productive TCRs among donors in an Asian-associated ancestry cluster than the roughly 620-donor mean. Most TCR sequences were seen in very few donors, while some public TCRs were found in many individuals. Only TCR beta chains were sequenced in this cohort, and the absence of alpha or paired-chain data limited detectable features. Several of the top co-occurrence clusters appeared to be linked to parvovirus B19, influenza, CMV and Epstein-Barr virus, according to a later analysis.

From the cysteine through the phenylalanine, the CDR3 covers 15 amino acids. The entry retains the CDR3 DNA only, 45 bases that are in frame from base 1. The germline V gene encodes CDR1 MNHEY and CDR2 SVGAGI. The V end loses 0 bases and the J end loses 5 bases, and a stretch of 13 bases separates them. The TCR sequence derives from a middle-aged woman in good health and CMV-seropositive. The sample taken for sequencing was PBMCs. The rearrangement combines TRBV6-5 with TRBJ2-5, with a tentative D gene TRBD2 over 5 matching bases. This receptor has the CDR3 CASSYSALRGETQYF. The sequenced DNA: TGTGCCAGCAGTTACTCGGCTCTCCGAGGGGAGACCCAGTACTTC.